The 23 T cell receptor beta chains below were found in one sample sequenced in a study of OX40 agonist ivuxolimab in advanced cancers. Profiled with immunoSEQ multiplex PCR; TCRdb holds only in-frame clones, not every one. The sample records roughly 14,000 clones, around 65% being singletons. Sequencing used CD4+ or CD8+ T cells sorted from blood, obtained in a trial of the OX40 agonist ivuxolimab. All receptors come from an adult with an advanced solid tumor such as melanoma, head and neck, liver or kidney cancer.

This clone was seen a few times. The V gene is TRBV5-4, the J gene TRBJ1-5, with D unclear. Germline V gives CDR1 SGHNT, CDR2 YYREEE (reference sequence). V lost 4 bases and J 2 bases, leaving 7 bases between the germline ends. CDR3 size: 13 residues. The CDR3: CASSLDGNQPQHF. The CDR3 DNA reads as TGTGCCAGCAGCCTGGACGGCAATCAGCCCCAGCATTTT.

This clone was counted between two and nine times. The V gene is TRBV7-9, the J gene TRBJ1-2, with unresolved D. The germline V gene encodes CDR1 SEHNR and CDR2 FQNEAQ (reference sequence). Trimming shortened V by 6 bases and J by 8 bases, and 10 bases separated the two germline ends. The CDR3 has 11 amino acids. The CDR3 loop is CASSYGVGYTF. The CDR3 coding sequence is TGTGCCAGCAGTTATGGGGTCGGCTACACCTTC.

The chain combines TRBV7-9 with TRBJ2-5; 9 nucleotides agree with TRBD1. The DNA end is more similar to TRBJ2-7, so the J call may be wrong. This CDR3 is 15 amino acids long. CDR1 is SEHNR, CDR2 FQNEAQ, per germline (reference sequence). The CDR3 here is CASSLAGQGNYEQYF. The CDR3 DNA reads as TGTGCCAGCAGCTTAGCGGGACAGGGAAATTACGAGCAGTACTTC.

V and J are TRBV2 and TRBJ1-5; 8 bases fit TRBD1. V was pared by 5 bases and J by 9 bases, with 9 bases of the junction left unmatched. The CDR3 is made up of 14 amino acids. Germline V CDR1 and CDR2: SNHLY, FYNNEI. CDR3 amino acids: CASSFGQGILPQHF. The CDR3 coding sequence is TGTGCCAGCAGTTTCGGACAGGGAATCTTGCCCCAGCATTTT.

V gene TRBV7-9 combines with J gene TRBJ2-3; the match to TRBD1 covers 8 bases. CDR1 and CDR2 from the germline V gene are SEHNR and FQNEAQ (reference sequence). The CDR3 has 14 residues. Trimming removed 5 bases from V and 6 bases from J; junction bases left unmatched: 7. The CDR3 here is CASSPTGGMDTQYF. The CDR3 DNA sequence: TGTGCCAGCAGCCCCACAGGGGGGATGGATACGCAGTATTTT.

This chain joins TRBV27 and TRBJ2-3; D possibly corresponds to TRBD2 (7 bases). CDR3 size: 17 residues. V was trimmed by 3 bases and J by 0 bases, leaving 16 bases between them. From germline, CDR1 is MNHEY and CDR2 SMNVEV (reference sequence). CDR3 DNA sequence: TGTGCCAGCAGTTTCCTACTCGGGGGGCCGAGCACAGATACGCAGTATTTT. Amino acid sequence: CASSFLLGGPSTDTQYF.

The V call is TRBV19, the J call TRBJ2-5; D unclear. The end of the DNA fits TRBJ2-7 better, so the J call may be wrong. CDR1 is LNHDA and CDR2 is SQIVND in the germline V gene (reference sequence). This CDR3 spans 13 amino acids. The CDR3, as DNA: TGTGCCAGTAGTATAAAGGGCCCCTACGAGCAGTACTTC. It codes for CASSIKGPYEQYF.

This clone has more than one count but fewer than ten. The chain is built from TRBV11-1 and TRBJ2-3, with 8 bases fitting TRBD2. The V gene's germline CDR1 is SGHAT and CDR2 FQDESV (reference sequence). After removal of 9 bases from V and 3 bases from J, the junction contained 8 bases not matched to a gene. This CDR3 is built from 14 residues. DNA of the CDR3: TGTGCCAGTTCTGAACAGCGGGGGACAGATACGCAGTATTTT. It encodes CASSEQRGTDTQYF.

This clone was counted a few times. This chain links TRBV18 with TRBJ2-1; D is uncertain. There are 16 residues in the CDR3. The germline gives CDR1 KGHSH, CDR2 LQKENI. V was pared by 2 bases and J by 13 bases, with 24 bases between. CDR3 protein: CASSPYYYSGPQSQFF. The CDR3 DNA is TGTGCCAGCTCACCATATTATTACTCCGGGCCCCAATCTCAGTTCTTC.

The rearrangement links TRBV7-9 to TRBJ1-3; 9 bases line up with TRBD1. Germline lookup yields CDR1 SEHNR and CDR2 FQNEAQ (reference sequence). The CDR3 runs 18 residues. The V segment lost 5 bases and the J segment 0 bases; nucleotides outside the gene matches: 11. The CDR3 region is CASSPGWGQGASGNTIYF. The CDR3 region has the DNA TGTGCCAGCAGCCCAGGTTGGGGACAGGGAGCCTCTGGAAACACCATATATTTT.

The chain combines TRBV28 with TRBJ2-2, with D tentatively TRBD2 (7 bases). Germline CDR1 is MDHEN and CDR2 is SYDVKM. There are 17 residues in the CDR3. Trimming left V 5 bases short and J 4 bases short, with 20 bases between. The DNA of the CDR3 is TGTGCCAGCAGTCCATTAAGGTCGGGGGGCGGCACCGGGGAGCTGTTTTTT. Its translation: CASSPLRSGGGTGELFF.

The chain joins TRBV7-6 to TRBJ1-2; D possibly corresponds to TRBD1 (6 bases). The CDR3 covers 14 residues. Trimming shortened V by 1 base and J by 3 bases, and 9 bases separated the two germline ends. Germline-derived CDR1 and CDR2 are SGHVS and FNYEAQ. The CDR3 coding sequence is TGTGCCAGCAGCTTAGACCCAGGGGACTATGGCTACACCTTC. Its translation: CASSLDPGDYGYTF.

The J gene is TRBJ2-3, the V gene TRBV27; D call uncertain. Germline values: CDR1 MNHEY, CDR2 SMNVEV (reference sequence). V lost 8 bases, J lost 3 bases, and 18 bases lay in between. The CDR3 is 15 amino acids. CDR3 region: CASAEGPVITDTQYF. DNA of the CDR3: TGTGCCAGCGCTGAAGGGCCGGTGATTACAGATACGCAGTATTTT.

The chain combines TRBV2 with TRBJ2-7, with D perhaps matching TRBD1 (5 bases). Trimming left V 5 bases short and J 2 bases short, with 16 bases between. This CDR3 is 15 amino acids long. CDR1 is SNHLY and CDR2 is FYNNEI in the germline V gene. Here the CDR3 DNA reads TGTGCCAGCAGTTTGGGGCTAGGGCTTGCCTACGAGCAGTACTTC. This sequence encodes CASSLGLGLAYEQYF.

This chain uses TRBV9 with TRBJ2-7; D tentatively reads TRBD1 or TRBD2 (5 bases each). Per the germline V gene, CDR1 is SGDLS and CDR2 is YYNGEE. This CDR3 is built from 14 residues. V lost 3 bases and J 5 bases, leaving 15 bases between the germline ends. The CDR3 reads CASSESGTENEQYF. DNA for the CDR3: TGTGCCAGCAGCGAATCCGGGACCGAGAACGAGCAGTACTTC.

This clone has more than one count but fewer than ten. The chain combines TRBV28 with TRBJ2-7; 11 bases map to TRBD1. Per the germline V gene, CDR1 is MDHEN and CDR2 is SYDVKM. The junction had 4 bases not matched to a gene; V was cut back by 6 bases and J by 3 bases. CDR3 length equals 14 residues. As DNA, the CDR3 is TGTGCCAGCAGGTGGACAGGGGGCAACTACGAGCAGTACTTC. Protein: CASRWTGGNYEQYF.

The chain couples TRBV27 to TRBJ2-7; tentative D call: TRBD1 (6 bases). This CDR3 comprises 13 residues. CDR1 is MNHEY, CDR2 SMNVEV, per germline (reference sequence). V lost 3 bases, J lost 2 bases, and 8 bases lay in between. Written as DNA, the CDR3 is TGTGCCAGCAGTTTCACAGGGACCTACGAGCAGTACTTC. It is translated as CASSFTGTYEQYF.

The V gene is TRBV6-1, the J gene TRBJ1-4; D might be TRBD1 (5 bases). V shed 6 bases and J shed 12 bases, with 17 bases lying between them. The CDR3 length is 13 residues. Germline lookup yields CDR1 MNHNS and CDR2 SASEGT. In DNA form, the CDR3 reads TGTGCCAGCAGAGGGGCCCTGGGGTTCGAACTGTTTTTT. It encodes CASRGALGFELFF.

V usage is TRBV28 and J usage is TRBJ2-5; 11 nucleotides line up with TRBD1. With the DNA end fitting TRBJ2-7 better, the J assignment may be wrong. The CDR3 has 14 amino acids. Germline CDR1 reads MDHEN; CDR2 reads SYDVKM. For the CDR3, the DNA is TGTGCCAGCAGGTGGACAGGGGGCAACTACGAGCAGTACTTC. Translating gives CASRWTGGNYEQYF.

V gene TRBV28 combines with J gene TRBJ2-7; 12 bases are shared with TRBD1. The germline V gene has CDR1 MDHEN and CDR2 SYDVKM. The V segment lost 5 bases and the J segment 4 bases; nucleotides outside the gene matches: 9. The CDR3 spans 16 residues. The CDR3 loop is CASSPVGQGALYEQYF. CDR3 DNA: TGTGCCAGCAGTCCCGTGGGACAGGGGGCTTTATACGAGCAGTACTTC.

The chain couples TRBV19 to TRBJ1-4, with 8 bases lining up with TRBD1. Per germline, CDR1 LNHDA and CDR2 SQIVND (reference sequence). Trimming took 8 bases from V and 5 from J; bases not matched to a gene: 10. The CDR3 has 15 residues. This CDR3 reads CASPPRTGRNEKLFF. As DNA, the CDR3 is TGTGCCAGTCCGCCCCGGACAGGGCGGAATGAAAAACTGTTTTTT.

This clone occurred once. The rearrangement joins TRBV6-1 to TRBJ2-1; D not resolved. V was pared by 5 bases and J by 7 bases, with 12 bases between. Germline CDR1 reads MNHNS; CDR2 reads SASEGT. There are 13 residues in the CDR3. The CDR3 protein is CASSHTHGNEQFF. CDR3 DNA sequence: TGTGCCAGCAGTCATACCCACGGGAATGAGCAGTTCTTC.

This clone was seen a few times. The rearrangement links TRBV27 to TRBJ2-1; D is undetermined. V was pared by 7 bases and J by 0 bases, with 10 bases between. Germline-derived CDR1 and CDR2 are MNHEY and SMNVEV (reference sequence). This CDR3 has 14 residues. DNA for the CDR3: TGTGCCAGCAACCCCTACGGCTCCTACAATGAGCAGTTCTTC. Translation gives CASNPYGSYNEQFF.